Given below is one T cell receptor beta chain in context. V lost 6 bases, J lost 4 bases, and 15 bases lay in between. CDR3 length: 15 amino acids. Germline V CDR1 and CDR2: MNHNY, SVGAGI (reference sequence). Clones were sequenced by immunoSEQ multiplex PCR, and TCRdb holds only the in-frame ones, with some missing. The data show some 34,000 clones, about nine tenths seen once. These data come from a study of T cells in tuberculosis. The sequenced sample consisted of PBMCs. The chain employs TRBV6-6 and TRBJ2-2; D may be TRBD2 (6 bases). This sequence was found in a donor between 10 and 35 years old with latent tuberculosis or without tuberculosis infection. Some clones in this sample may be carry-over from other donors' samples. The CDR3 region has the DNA TGTGCCAGCAGCCGGGGAGGCATGGGCACCGGGGAGCTGTTTTTT. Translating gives CASSRGGMGTGELFF.